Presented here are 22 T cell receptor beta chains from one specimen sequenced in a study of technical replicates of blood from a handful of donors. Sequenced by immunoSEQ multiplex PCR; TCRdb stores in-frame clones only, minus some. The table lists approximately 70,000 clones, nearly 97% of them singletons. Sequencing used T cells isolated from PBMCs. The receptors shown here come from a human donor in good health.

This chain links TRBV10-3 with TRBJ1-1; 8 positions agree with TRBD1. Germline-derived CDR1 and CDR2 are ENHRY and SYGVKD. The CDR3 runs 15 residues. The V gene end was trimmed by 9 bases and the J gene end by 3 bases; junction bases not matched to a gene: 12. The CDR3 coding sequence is TGTGCCATTTCAGCGGCAGGGGGCTCGGACACTGAAGCTTTCTTT. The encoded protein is CAISAAGGSDTEAFF.

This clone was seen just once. CDR3 sequence: CASSEPRTGNNEKLFF. The CDR3 nucleotides read TGTGCCAGCAGTGAACCGAGGACAGGGAATAATGAAAAACTGTTTTTT. The chain joins TRBV6-1 to TRBJ1-4, with TRBD1 matching over 8 bases. Trimming took 2 bases from V and 4 from J; bases not matched to a gene: 6. CDR3 length: 16 residues. The germline CDR1 and CDR2 sequences are MNHNS and SASEGT.

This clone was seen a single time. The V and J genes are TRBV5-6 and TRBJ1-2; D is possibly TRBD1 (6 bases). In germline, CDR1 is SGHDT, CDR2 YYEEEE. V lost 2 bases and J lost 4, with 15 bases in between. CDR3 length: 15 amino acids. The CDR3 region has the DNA TGTGCCAGCAGCTTTAACGCCAGGGGTGGCTATGGCTACACCTTC. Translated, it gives CASSFNARGGYGYTF.

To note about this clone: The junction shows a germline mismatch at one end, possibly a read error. DNA of the CDR3: TGTGCTAGCAGCTTTTCGAGGGACTACAATGAGCAGTTCTTC. Amino acid sequence: CASSFSRDYNEQFF. The rearrangement joins TRBV7-7 to TRBJ2-1; weak D call: TRBD2 (5 bases). This CDR3 has 14 amino acids. Germline CDR1 reads SSHAT; CDR2 reads FNYEAQ (reference sequence).

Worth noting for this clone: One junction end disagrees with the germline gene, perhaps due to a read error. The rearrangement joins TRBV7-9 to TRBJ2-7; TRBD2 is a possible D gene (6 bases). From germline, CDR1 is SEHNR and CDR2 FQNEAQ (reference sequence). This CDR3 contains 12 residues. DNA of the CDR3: TGTGCCAGCAGCTTAGTATCGGAGGGAGCCGACTTC. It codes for CASSLVSEGADF.

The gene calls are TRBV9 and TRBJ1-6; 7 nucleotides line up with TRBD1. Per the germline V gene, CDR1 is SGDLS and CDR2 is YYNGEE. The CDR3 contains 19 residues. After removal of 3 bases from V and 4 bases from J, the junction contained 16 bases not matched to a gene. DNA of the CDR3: TGTGCCAGCAGCGGAACCGACCCCTGGGACAGCGGATATAATTCACCCCTCCACTTT. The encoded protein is CASSGTDPWDSGYNSPLHF. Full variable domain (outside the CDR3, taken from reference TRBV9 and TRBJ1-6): DSGVTQTPKHLITATGQRVTLRCSPRSGDLSVYWYQQSLDQGLQFLIQYYNGEERAKGNILERFSAQQFPDLHSELNLSSLELGDSALYFCASSGTDPWDSGYNSPLHFGNGTRLTVT.

As DNA, the CDR3 is TGCAGCGCAAGGGGGACTAGCGACTACGAGCAGTACTTC. Translated, it gives CSARGTSDYEQYF. This sequence joins TRBV29-1 and TRBJ2-7; 10 nucleotides agree with TRBD2. CDR3 size: 13 residues. In germline, CDR1 is SQVTM, CDR2 ANQGSEA. V gave up 7 bases and J gave up 3 bases; unmatched junction bases: 6.

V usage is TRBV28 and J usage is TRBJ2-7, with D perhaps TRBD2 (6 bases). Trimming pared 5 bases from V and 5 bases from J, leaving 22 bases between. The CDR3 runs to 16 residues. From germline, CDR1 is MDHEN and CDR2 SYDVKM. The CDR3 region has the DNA TGTGCCAGCAGTCAAGGCGGGTCCGCTTCGGGGGACGAGCAGTACTTC. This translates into CASSQGGSASGDEQYF.

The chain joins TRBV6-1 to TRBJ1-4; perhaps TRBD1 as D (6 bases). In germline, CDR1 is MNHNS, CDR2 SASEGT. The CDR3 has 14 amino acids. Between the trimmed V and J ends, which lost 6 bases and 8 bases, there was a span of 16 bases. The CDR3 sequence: CASRPRGVQEKLFF. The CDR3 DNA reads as TGTGCCAGCAGGCCCAGGGGAGTACAGGAAAAACTGTTTTTT.

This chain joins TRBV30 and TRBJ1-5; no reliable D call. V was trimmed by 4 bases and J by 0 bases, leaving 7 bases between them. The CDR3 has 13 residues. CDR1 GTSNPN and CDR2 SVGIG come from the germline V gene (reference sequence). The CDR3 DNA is TGTGCCTGGACGGGGAATAGCAATCAGCCCCAGCATTTT. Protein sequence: CAWTGNSNQPQHF.

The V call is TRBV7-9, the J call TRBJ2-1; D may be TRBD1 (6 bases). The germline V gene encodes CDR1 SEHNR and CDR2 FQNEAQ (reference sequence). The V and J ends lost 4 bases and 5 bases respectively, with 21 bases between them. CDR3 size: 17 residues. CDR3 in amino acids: CASSSPLPGHLDNEQFF. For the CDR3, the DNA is TGTGCCAGCAGCTCCCCCTTACCGGGACACTTGGACAATGAGCAGTTCTTC.

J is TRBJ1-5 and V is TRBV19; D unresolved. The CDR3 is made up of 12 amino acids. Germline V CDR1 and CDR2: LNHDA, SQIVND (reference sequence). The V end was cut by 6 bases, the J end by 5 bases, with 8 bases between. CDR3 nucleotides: TGTGCCAGTAGGGACTTAGATCAGCCCCAGCATTTT. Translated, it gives CASRDLDQPQHF.

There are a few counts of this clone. In DNA form, the CDR3 reads TGTGCCAGCAGCCCCCGGGACTATACAGCCAAAAACATTCAGTACTTC. Encoded protein: CASSPRDYTAKNIQYF. The chain couples TRBV11-2 to TRBJ2-4, with 7 bases matching TRBD2. J lost 0 bases, V lost 5 bases, and 7 bases had no gene match. The CDR3 loop spans 16 amino acids. Germline lookup yields CDR1 SGHAT and CDR2 FQNNGV.

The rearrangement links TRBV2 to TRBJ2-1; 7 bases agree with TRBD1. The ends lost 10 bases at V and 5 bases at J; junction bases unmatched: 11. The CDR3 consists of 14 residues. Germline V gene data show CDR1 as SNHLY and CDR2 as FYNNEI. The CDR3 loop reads CATRQGIRNNEQFF. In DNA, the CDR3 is TGTGCCACTCGACAGGGTATAAGGAACAATGAGCAGTTCTTC.

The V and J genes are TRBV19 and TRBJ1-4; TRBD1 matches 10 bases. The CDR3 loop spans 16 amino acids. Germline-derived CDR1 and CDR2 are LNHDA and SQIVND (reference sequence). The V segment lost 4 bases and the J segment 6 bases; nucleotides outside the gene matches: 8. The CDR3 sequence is CASSTEGQGTDEKLFF. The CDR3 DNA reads TGTGCCAGTAGTACGGAGGGACAGGGGACGGATGAAAAACTGTTTTTT.

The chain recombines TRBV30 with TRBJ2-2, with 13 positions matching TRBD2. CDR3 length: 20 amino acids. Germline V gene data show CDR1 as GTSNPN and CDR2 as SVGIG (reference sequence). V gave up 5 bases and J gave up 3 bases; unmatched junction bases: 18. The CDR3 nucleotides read TGTGCCTGGTGGCCCCGACTAGCGGGGGGCGGGGTGGGGGACACCGGGGAGCTGTTTTTT. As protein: CAWWPRLAGGGVGDTGELFF.

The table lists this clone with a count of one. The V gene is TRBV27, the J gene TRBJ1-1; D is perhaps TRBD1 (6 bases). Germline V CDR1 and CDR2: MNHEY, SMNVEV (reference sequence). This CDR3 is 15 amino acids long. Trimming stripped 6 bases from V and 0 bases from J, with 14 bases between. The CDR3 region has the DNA TGTGCCAGCAGCCCCCGAGGGGGGGTGAACACTGAAGCTTTCTTT. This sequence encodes CASSPRGGVNTEAFF.

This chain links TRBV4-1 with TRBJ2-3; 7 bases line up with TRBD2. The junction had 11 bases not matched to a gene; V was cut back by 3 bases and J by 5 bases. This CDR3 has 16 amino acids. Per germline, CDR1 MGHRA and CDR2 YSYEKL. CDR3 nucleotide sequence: TGCGCCAGCAGCCACTGGGACTATCTTCAGGGAGATACGCAGTATTTT. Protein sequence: CASSHWDYLQGDTQYF.

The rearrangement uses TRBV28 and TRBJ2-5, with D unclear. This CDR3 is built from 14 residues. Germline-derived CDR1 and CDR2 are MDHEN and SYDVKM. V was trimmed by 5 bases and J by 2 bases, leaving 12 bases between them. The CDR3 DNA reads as TGTGCCAGCAGTCCGCCCACCGGGCAAGAGACCCAGTACTTC. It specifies CASSPPTGQETQYF.

The CDR3 here is CASRVHHDRAYEQYF. The CDR3 DNA is TGTGCCAGCAGGGTGCATCACGACAGGGCCTACGAGCAGTACTTC. This chain joins TRBV7-8 and TRBJ2-7, with TRBD1 matching 7 bases. V gave up 6 bases and J gave up 2 bases; unmatched junction bases: 10. The CDR3 runs 15 residues. Germline V gene data show CDR1 as SGHVS and CDR2 as FQNEAQ.

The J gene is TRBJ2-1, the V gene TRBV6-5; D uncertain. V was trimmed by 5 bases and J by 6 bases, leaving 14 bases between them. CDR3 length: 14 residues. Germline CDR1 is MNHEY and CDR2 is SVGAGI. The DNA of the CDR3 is TGTGCCAGCAGTGCCACAGCTTGGGTCAATGAGCAGTTCTTC. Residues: CASSATAWVNEQFF.

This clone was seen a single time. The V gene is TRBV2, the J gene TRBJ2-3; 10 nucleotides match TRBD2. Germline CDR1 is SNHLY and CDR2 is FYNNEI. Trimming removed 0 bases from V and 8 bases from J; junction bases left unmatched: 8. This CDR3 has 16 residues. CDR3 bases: TGTGCCAGCAGTGAAGCGCGGGGGACTAGCGTTTCTACGCAGTATTTT. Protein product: CASSEARGTSVSTQYF.